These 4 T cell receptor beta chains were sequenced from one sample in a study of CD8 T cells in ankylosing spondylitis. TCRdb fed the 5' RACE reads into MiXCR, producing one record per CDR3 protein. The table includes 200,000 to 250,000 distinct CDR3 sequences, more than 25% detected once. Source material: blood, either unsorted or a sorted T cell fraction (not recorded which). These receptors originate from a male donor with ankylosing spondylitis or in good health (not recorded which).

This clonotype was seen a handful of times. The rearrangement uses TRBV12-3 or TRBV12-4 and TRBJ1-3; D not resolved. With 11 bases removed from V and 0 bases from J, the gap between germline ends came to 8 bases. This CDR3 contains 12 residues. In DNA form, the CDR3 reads TGTGCCGGTCGGGACTCTGGAAACACCATATATTTT. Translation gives CAGRDSGNTIYF.

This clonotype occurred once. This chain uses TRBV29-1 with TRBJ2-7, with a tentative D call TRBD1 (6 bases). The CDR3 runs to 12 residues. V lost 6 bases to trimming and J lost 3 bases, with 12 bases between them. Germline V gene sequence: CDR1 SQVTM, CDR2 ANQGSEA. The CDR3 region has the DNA TGCAGCGTCGACTTGACAGGCTACGAGCAGTACTTC. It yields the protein CSVDLTGYEQYF.

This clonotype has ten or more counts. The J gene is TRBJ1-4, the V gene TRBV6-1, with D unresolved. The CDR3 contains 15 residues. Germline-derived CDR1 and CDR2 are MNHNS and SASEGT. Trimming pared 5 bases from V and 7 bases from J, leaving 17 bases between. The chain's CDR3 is CASSPASLLGEKLFF. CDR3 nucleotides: TGTGCCAGCAGTCCCGCATCCCTTCTCGGTGAAAAACTGTTTTTT.

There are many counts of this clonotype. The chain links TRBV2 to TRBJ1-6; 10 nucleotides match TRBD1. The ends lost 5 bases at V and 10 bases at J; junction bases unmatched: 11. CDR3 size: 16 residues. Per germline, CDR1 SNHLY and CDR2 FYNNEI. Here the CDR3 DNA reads TGTGCCAGCAGTCAGGGGGACAGGGGTGTAGGATCACCCCTCCACTTT. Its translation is CASSQGDRGVGSPLHF.